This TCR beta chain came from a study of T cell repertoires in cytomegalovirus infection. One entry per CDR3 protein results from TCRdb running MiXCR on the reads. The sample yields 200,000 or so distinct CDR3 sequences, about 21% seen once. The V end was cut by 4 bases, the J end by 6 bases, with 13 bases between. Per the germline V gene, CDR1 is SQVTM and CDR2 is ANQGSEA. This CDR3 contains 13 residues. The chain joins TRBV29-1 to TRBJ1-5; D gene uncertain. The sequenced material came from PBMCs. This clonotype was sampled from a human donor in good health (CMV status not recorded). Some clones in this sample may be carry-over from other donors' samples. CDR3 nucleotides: TGCAGCGTTGCCGCGCATCCGGGTCAGCCCCAGCATTTT. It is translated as CSVAAHPGQPQHF.